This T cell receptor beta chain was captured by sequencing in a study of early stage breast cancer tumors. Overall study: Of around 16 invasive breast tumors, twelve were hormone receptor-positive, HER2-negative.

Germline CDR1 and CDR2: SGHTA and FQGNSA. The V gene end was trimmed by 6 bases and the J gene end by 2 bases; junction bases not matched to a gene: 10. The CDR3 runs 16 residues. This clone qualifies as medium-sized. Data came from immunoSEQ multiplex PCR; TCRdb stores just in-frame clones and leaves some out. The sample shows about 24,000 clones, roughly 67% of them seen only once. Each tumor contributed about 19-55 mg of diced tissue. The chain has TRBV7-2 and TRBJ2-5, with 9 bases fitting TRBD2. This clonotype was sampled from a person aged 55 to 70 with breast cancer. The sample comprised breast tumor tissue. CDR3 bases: TGTGCCAGCAGTCCACTAGCGGGTGGGGTACAAGAGACCCAGTACTTC. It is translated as CASSPLAGGVQETQYF.